The clone carrying this T cell receptor beta chain was counted between two and nine times. Its antigen is not known. Via MiXCR, TCRdb re-called the RT-PCR reads, giving one row per CDR3 protein. The sample yields 400,000 to 550,000 distinct CDR3 sequences, roughly 27% seen once. The sample originates from a study of response to subunit inactivated influenza vaccine. This CDR3 is built from 13 residues. V lost 6 bases, J lost 4 bases, and 12 bases lay in between. Germline CDR1 and CDR2: MDHEN and SYDVKM. The study's findings and limits: Only a handful of new T cells, the authors suggested, are recruited with each seasonal influenza vaccination.

The source was CD4+ T cells sorted from PBMCs, collected about 5 days after vaccination. This clonotype was obtained from a man between 50 and 59 years old who received an inactivated influenza vaccine. This chain connects TRBV28 to TRBJ2-5; possibly TRBD1 for D (7 bases). CDR3 sequence: CASRRQGGETQYF. The CDR3 bases are TGTGCCAGCAGAAGACAGGGAGGAGAGACCCAGTACTTC.